The T cell receptor (beta chain) described here comes from a study of Ad26.COV2.S vaccination and SARS-CoV-2 variants. Across the whole study: Into the muscle, Ad26.COV2.S was dosed once or twice, 56 days apart. Study-level results: Substantial post-vaccination breadth of spike-specific CD8+ and CD4+ T cell responses was reported.

The protocol was immunoSEQ multiplex PCR, while the TCRdb copy is restricted to in-frame clones and leaves out a portion. This repertoire shows roughly 700,000 clones, about 89% found once; its top ten account for about 1.5%. Concerning this clone: Antigen specificity is unknown.

CDR3 length equals 17 residues. Per germline, CDR1 LNHDA and CDR2 SQIVND (reference sequence). J lost 2 bases, V lost 2 bases, and 5 bases had no gene match. Treatment of the sample: 15 to 20 received Ad26.COV2.S at low or high dose, single or two shots; 5 received placebo; per-sample allocation not given. It was on day 63 after the first vaccine or placebo injection that samples were taken. Its platform was an Ad26 vector, and its expressed antigen was Wuhan-strain SARS-CoV-2 spike. This clonotype originated in a person aged 18 to 65 who received the Ad26.COV2.S COVID-19 vaccine or a placebo. The material was peripheral blood, obtained in a trial of Ad26.COV2.S vaccine versus placebo. V gene TRBV19 combines with J gene TRBJ1-4; 10 bases fit TRBD1. The CDR3 sequence: CASSILGQGFTNEKLFF. CDR3 nucleotides: TGTGCCAGTAGTATACTGGGACAGGGGTTTACTAATGAAAAACTGTTTTTT.